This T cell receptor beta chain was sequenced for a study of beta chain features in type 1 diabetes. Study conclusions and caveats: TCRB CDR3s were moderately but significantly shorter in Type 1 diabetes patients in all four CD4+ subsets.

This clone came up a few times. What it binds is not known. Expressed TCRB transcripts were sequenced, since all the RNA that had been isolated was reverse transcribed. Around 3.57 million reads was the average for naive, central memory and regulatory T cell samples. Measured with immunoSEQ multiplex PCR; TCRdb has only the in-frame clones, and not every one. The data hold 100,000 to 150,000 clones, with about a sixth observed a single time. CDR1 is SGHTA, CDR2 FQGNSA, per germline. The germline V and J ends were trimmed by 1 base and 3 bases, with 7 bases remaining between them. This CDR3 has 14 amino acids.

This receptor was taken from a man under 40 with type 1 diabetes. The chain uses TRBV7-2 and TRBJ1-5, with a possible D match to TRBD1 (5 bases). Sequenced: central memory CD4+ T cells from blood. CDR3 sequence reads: CASSLETDNQPQHF. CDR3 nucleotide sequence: TGTGCCAGCAGCTTAGAGACAGACAATCAGCCCCAGCATTTT.